This entry concerns a single TCR beta chain. The sample belongs to a study of T cell changes during pregnancy in multiple sclerosis. Repertoires were generated with immunoSEQ multiplex PCR, while TCRdb's copy carries only in-frame clones and drops some. The table has about 89,000 clones, 90% to 95% seen once; the top ten hold more than 1.5%. This CDR3 comprises 13 residues. V was trimmed by 0 bases and J by 5 bases, leaving 6 bases between them. Per the germline V gene, CDR1 is SGHRS and CDR2 is YFSETQ. The source of this sequence is a female donor in good health, enrolled as a control in a pregnancy study. The chain uses TRBV5-1 and TRBJ2-1; D call uncertain. This material consisted of peripheral blood, taken after pregnancy. CDR3 loop: CASSLATNNEQFF. Written as DNA, the CDR3 is TGCGCCAGCAGCTTGGCGACAAACAATGAGCAGTTCTTC.